Reported below is one TCR beta chain. What it binds is unknown. This sample is drawn from a study of T cells expressing NK-cell markers. Study-wide results and limits: A range of about 1.0-7.0% of CD8+ T cells consisted of dominant NKG2C+ clonotypes in more than five donors.

The CDR3 totals 16 residues. Germline values: CDR1 SEHNR, CDR2 FQNEAQ (reference sequence). It was by 5'RACE template switching with UMIs that TCR beta cDNA was made. Each CDR3 protein gets one entry in TCRdb, which reprocessed the 5' RACE reads and gives no DNA. This sample carries a few hundred thousand distinct CDR3 sequences, with roughly 5.2% going to the ten biggest clones. Sequencing was carried out using blood T cells: a sorted CD56 or NKG2C T cell subset, CD4+ or CD8+ T cells, or bulk PBMC T cells (not recorded which). This chain joins TRBV7-9 and TRBJ2-1; there is no DNA to check the TCRdb D call of TRBD2. This TCR was recovered from a man between 18 and 69 years old in good health. This CDR3 reads CASSASGTSRGDEQFF.